The rows below give T cell receptor beta chains drawn from one sample of a study of T-cell reconstitution after alpha-beta-depleted transplantation in children. TCRdb reprocessed the PCR reads with MiXCR, giving one entry per CDR3 protein. The sample lists about 580,000 distinct CDR3 sequences; approximately 22% were seen once. Sequenced material: PBMCs, mostly from graft donor cells, taken 360 days after TCRalphabeta/CD19-depleted stem cell transplant. The receptors derive from a boy younger than two who had a stem cell transplant for acute myeloid leukemia, so the T cells may come from the graft donor. Each CDR3 is given with its conserved first and last residue. A D gene is named only where the DNA matches it firmly. Size tells how often a clone was seen (once, few, many) or the class of an expanded clone, and some rows leave it out.

D gene	V gene	clone size	J gene	CDR3 DNA	CDR3 protein
TRBD1	TRBV9	many	TRBJ1-4	TGTGCCAGCAGCTCGGGACAGGACCCAGAAAAACTGTTTTTT	CASSSGQDPEKLFF
TRBD1	TRBV6-1	few	TRBJ1-4	TGTGCCAGCAGTGTTACCTCCACAGGGGGCCGGGAAAAACTGTTTTTT	CASSVTSTGGREKLFF
TRBD2	TRBV12-3/TRBV12-4	NA	TRBJ2-5	TGTGCCAGCAGTTTCCTGACTAGCGGGGGTCTGGAGACCCAGTACTTC	CASSFLTSGGLETQYF
NA	TRBV5-5	NA	TRBJ2-7	TGTGCCAACAGCTTGGAGTACGAGCAGTACTTC	CANSLEYEQYF
NA	TRBV5-5	NA	TRBJ1-1	TGTGCCAGCAGCTTGGGGGTACGGGCAATGGACACTGAAGCTTTCTTT	CASSLGVRAMDTEAFF
NA	TRBV3-1	many	TRBJ2-1	TGTGCCAGCAGCCAAGATACTCGGAATGAGCAGTTCTTC	CASSQDTRNEQFF
NA	TRBV6-5	NA	TRBJ2-7	TGTGCCAGCAGTTATAATCCAAGGGGGAATACCTACGAGCAGTACTTC	CASSYNPRGNTYEQYF
NA	TRBV7-2	few	TRBJ2-5	TGTGCCAGCAGCTTAGTCACGGAGACCCAGTACTTC	CASSLVTETQYF
NA	TRBV19	few	TRBJ1-1	TGTGCCAGTAGACCCGGATTGGGATCTGAAGCTTTCTTT	CASRPGLGSEAFF
NA	TRBV11-1	NA	TRBJ2-3	TGTGCCAGCAGCTTAGGTTCGAAAGATACGCAGTATTTT	CASSLGSKDTQYF
TRBD1	TRBV6-1	few	TRBJ2-6	TGTGCCAGCAGAAAAGACAGGGCCTTCTCTGGGGCCAACGTCCTGACTTTC	CASRKDRAFSGANVLTF
NA	TRBV6-5	few	TRBJ2-7	TGTGCCAGCAGTACTCAGGGGCCGAGCTCCTACGAGCAGTACTTC	CASSTQGPSSYEQYF
NA	TRBV11-2	few	TRBJ2-1	TGTGCCAGCAGCGCCTATCCCGGGACTGATACCTACAATGAGCAGTTCTTC	CASSAYPGTDTYNEQFF
NA	TRBV7-8	NA	TRBJ2-3	TGTGCCAGCAGCTTAGCCGCGGGACTGCGGGAAGATACGCAGTATTTT	CASSLAAGLREDTQYF
TRBD1	TRBV20-1	NA	TRBJ1-1	TGCAGTGCGCGACTTGACAGGGCCACTGAAGCTTTCTTT	CSARLDRATEAFF
TRBD1	TRBV6-1	NA	TRBJ2-1	TGTGCCAGCAGTCCCGGGACAGGGTTAGGCAATGAGCAGTTCTTC	CASSPGTGLGNEQFF
NA	TRBV6-5	few	TRBJ2-1	TGTGCCAGCAGTTACCTAAATTTAGTCGGGGCAAACAATGAGCAGTTCTTC	CASSYLNLVGANNEQFF
NA	TRBV27	NA	TRBJ2-1	TGTGCCAGCAGTTTGGGGCGGGGGCCTCACAATGAGCAGTTCTTC	CASSLGRGPHNEQFF
TRBD2	TRBV20-1	few	TRBJ2-1	TGCAGTGCTGTAGGACTAGCGGGGTATTCCTACAATGAGCAGTTCTTC	CSAVGLAGYSYNEQFF
NA	TRBV7-9	few	TRBJ1-3	TGTGCCAGCAGCTTAAGGGCACCTTACTCCTCTGGAAACACCATATATTTT	CASSLRAPYSSGNTIYF
NA	TRBV4-1	NA	TRBJ2-1	TGCGCCAGCAGCCCCCAGCGGAGCTCCTACAATGAGCAGTTCTTC	CASSPQRSSYNEQFF
NA	TRBV21-1	NA	TRBJ2-5	TGTGCCAGCAGCAAGCGACAGAAGCTCGGTTTC	CASSKRQKLGF
NA	TRBV4-1	NA	TRBJ2-2	TGCGCCAGCAGCCAATCTGCAGGTGCCTACACCGGGGAGCTGTTTTTT	CASSQSAGAYTGELFF
NA	TRBV2	NA	TRBJ2-5	TGTGCCAGCAGACGGGCGGGGGCAGTACAAGAGACCCAGTACTTC	CASRRAGAVQETQYF
NA	TRBV6-5	NA	TRBJ2-7	TGTGCCAGCAGTTACGACCCTATGCGCGAGCAGTACTTC	CASSYDPMREQYF
TRBD1	TRBV7-2	NA	TRBJ1-5	TGTGCCAGCAGCTTATCGGACAGGGTCAATCAGCCCCAGCATTTT	CASSLSDRVNQPQHF
NA	TRBV20-1	NA	TRBJ1-2	TGCAGTGCTAGTCCGGGCCGCTATGGCTACACCTTC	CSASPGRYGYTF
TRBD2	TRBV9	NA	TRBJ2-1	TGTGCCAGCAGCCTTCCCCCCGGGACTAGCCCTAGCTCCTACAATGAGCAGTTCTTC	CASSLPPGTSPSSYNEQFF
TRBD1	TRBV6-2/TRBV6-3	few	TRBJ2-1	TGTGCCAGCAGTTACACGATACCGGGACAGGGACGAGTTTTGGCTAAAAATCCCTACAATGAGCAGTTCTTC	CASSYTIPGQGRVLAKNPYNEQFF
NA	TRBV7-9	many	TRBJ2-4	TGTGCCAGCAGCCCTGGCTCGACAGTCGGTCTTAACATTCAGTACTTC	CASSPGSTVGLNIQYF